This TCR beta chain originates from a study of CD8+CD57+ T cells in acquired aplastic anemia. Study overall: Sorted cells (CD4+ and CD8+) yielded DNA amounts that averaged approximately 3.1 ug.

Genomic DNA, serving as template, underwent TCR beta VDJ and CDR3 profiling. A single record per CDR3 protein comes from TCRdb applying MiXCR to the reads. Of around 160,000 distinct CDR3 sequences in the sample, 47% were seen once. The CDR3 spans 14 residues. V was pared by 5 bases and J by 0 bases, with 11 bases between. CDR1 and CDR2 from the germline V gene are SGHNT and YENEEA. Points from the study as a whole: CD8+ Simpson's diversity in patients was not significantly different from that in controls.

Selection for sequencing was limited to patients who had shown CD8+CD57+ cell expansion by flow cytometry. Severe acquired aplastic anemia affected all patients. The sample holds many counts of this clonotype. Its antigen is not identified. V and J are TRBV11-3 and TRBJ2-7; tentatively, D is TRBD1 (6 bases). The source material was sorted CD4+, CD8+, or CD8+CD57+ T cells (not recorded which) from PBMCs. The TCR comes from a human donor with aplastic anemia. CDR3 sequence reads: CASSLGQTSYEQYF. The CDR3 nucleotides are TGTGCCAGCAGCCTCGGACAGACCTCCTACGAGCAGTACTTC. The full variable domain, rest sourced from reference TRBV11-3 and TRBJ2-7, is EAGVVQSPRYKIIEKKQPVAFWCNPISGHNTLYWYLQNLGQGPELLIRYENEEAVDDSQLPKDRFSAERLKGVDSTLKIQPAELGDSAVYLCASSLGQTSYEQYFGPGTRLTVT.